In its sample, the clone carrying this TCR beta chain was seen a few times. Its antigen is undetermined. The data were taken from a study of early T cells in non-severe SARS-CoV-2 infection. Whole-study context: Unsorted whole-blood RNA was sequenced in bulk, leaving chains unpaired.

Germline V gives CDR1 SGHRS, CDR2 YFSETQ. The CDR3 consists of 14 residues. V lost 4 bases and J lost 8; bases outside the gene matches: 8. Separate cDNA molecules each had unique molecular identifiers attached to them. MiXCR was run by TCRdb on the 5' RACE reads, yielding one entry per CDR3 protein. Seen here are 100,000 to 120,000 distinct CDR3 sequences, around 12% observed once, and the top ten hold approximately 4%. Points from the study as a whole: The matching step, a VDJdb search, favored anti-spike CD8 responses and missed private and CD4 specificities.

This specimen was whole blood, taken at baseline. This clonotype was sampled from an adult who was a healthcare worker with PCR-confirmed SARS-CoV-2 infection or an uninfected control (not recorded which). The J gene is TRBJ1-4, the V gene TRBV5-1, with 7 bases that match TRBD1. The CDR3: CASSQTGSEEKLFF. Written as DNA, the CDR3 is TGCGCCAGCAGCCAGACAGGGTCAGAGGAAAAACTGTTTTTT.